The rows below give T cell receptor beta chains drawn from one sample of a study of cytomegalovirus exposure and HLA in healthy donors. The protocol was immunoSEQ multiplex PCR, while the TCRdb copy is restricted to in-frame clones and leaves out a portion. The sample records about 150,000 clones, 65% to 85% being singletons. Sequenced material: PBMCs. The source of these receptors is a woman between 45 and 65 years old in good health and CMV-seropositive. Both conserved end residues are part of each CDR3. The D gene is left open where the match is weak. Clone sizes are given selectively: once, few, many, or a class where the clone is expanded.

D	J	size	V	DNA	CDR3
TRBD1	TRBJ1-3	.	TRBV18	TGTGCCAGCTCACCACGGTCAACAGGGGGTGGAAACACCATATATTTT	CASSPRSTGGGNTIYF
TRBD1	TRBJ2-3	few	TRBV5-6	TGTGCCAGCAGCGGTCAAAGACAGGGATTCACAGATACGCAGTATTTT	CASSGQRQGFTDTQYF
TRBD2	TRBJ2-3	few	TRBV19	TGTGCCAGTAGTATGCCTCCAGCGGGGACCACAGATACGCAGTATTTT	CASSMPPAGTTDTQYF
.	TRBJ1-3	few	TRBV2	TGTGCCAGCAGTGTCTTCAGGGGAAGCTTCGGAAACACCATATATTTT	CASSVFRGSFGNTIYF
TRBD2	TRBJ2-5	.	TRBV28	TGTGCCAGCAGTTCACCGGGACTAGGGTACCAAGAGACCCAGTACTTC	CASSSPGLGYQETQYF
TRBD2	TRBJ2-1	few	TRBV9	TGTGCCAGCAGCCCCCGACTAGCGAGGAGCTCCTACAATGAGCAGTTCTTC	CASSPRLARSSYNEQFF
.	TRBJ2-5	.	TRBV4-1	TGCGCCAGCAGCCAAGATACCACACAAGAGACCCAGTACTTC	CASSQDTTQETQYF
.	TRBJ1-2	few	TRBV4-1	TGCGCCAGCAGCCAAGAAGGCACAGCTACTCCTAACTATGGCTACACCTTC	CASSQEGTATPNYGYTF
.	TRBJ1-5	.	TRBV4-1	TGCGCCAGCAGCCAACGTTTATATAGCAATCAGCCCCAGCATTTT	CASSQRLYSNQPQHF
TRBD1	TRBJ2-7	.	TRBV5-1	TGCGCCAGCACTACAGGGGCGGCGGCGGCTGGAGAGCAGTACTTC	CASTTGAAAAGEQYF
.	TRBJ1-1	.	TRBV7-8	TGTGCCAGCAGCTTTCGACAGGACAACACTGAAGCTTTCTTT	CASSFRQDNTEAFF
TRBD1	TRBJ1-1	.	TRBV5-1	TGCGCCAGCAGCACAGAAGGGACAGCTACCACTGAAGCTTTCTTT	CASSTEGTATTEAFF
TRBD1	TRBJ1-4	.	TRBV27	TGTGCCAGCGGCAGGGGGACAGTGAAGAGCGAAAAACTGTTTTTT	CASGRGTVKSEKLFF
TRBD1	TRBJ2-3	once	TRBV29-1	TGCAGCGTTGAAGGCTTAAGGGGGCCAGATACGCAGTATTTT	CSVEGLRGPDTQYF
TRBD1	TRBJ1-3	.	TRBV5-1	TGCGTCAGCAGCTTGGCAGGGGGCGCTCAATCTGGAAACACCATATATTTT	CVSSLAGGAQSGNTIYF
TRBD1	TRBJ2-3	.	TRBV28	TGTGCCAGCAGAACACAGGGGGCGTGGGACACAGATACGCAGTATTTT	CASRTQGAWDTDTQYF
TRBD1	TRBJ1-1	.	TRBV11-3	TGTGCCAGCAGCCCCCGGGACAGGGGCATGAACACTGAAGCTTTCTTT	CASSPRDRGMNTEAFF
.	TRBJ2-5	.	TRBV15	TGTGCCACCAGCAGAGATCGGGGGGCAGAGACCCAGTACTTC	CATSRDRGAETQYF
.	TRBJ1-2	.	TRBV2	TGTGCCAGCACACCTTTAGGGAGTTTCTATGGCTACACCTTC	CASTPLGSFYGYTF
.	TRBJ1-1	.	TRBV4-1	TGCGCCAGCAGCAAGACAGATGAAGCTTTCTTT	CASSKTDEAFF
.	TRBJ1-5	.	TRBV5-6	TGTGCCAGCAGCTTGGAGGGGTATAGCAATCAGCCCCAGCATTTT	CASSLEGYSNQPQHF
.	TRBJ1-3	.	TRBV30	TGTGCCTGTTCTCCCGGGGGAGTCTCTGGAAACACCATATATTTT	CACSPGGVSGNTIYF
.	TRBJ1-5	few	TRBV27	TGTGCCAGCAGTTTATTCGGGAGCAATCAGCCCCAGCATTTT	CASSLFGSNQPQHF
TRBD1	TRBJ1-5	few	TRBV5-1	TGCGCCAGCAGCTTGGGTCCGACAGGGGCCAATCAGCCCCAGCATTTT	CASSLGPTGANQPQHF
TRBD2	TRBJ2-2	.	TRBV5-1	TGCGCCAGCAGTTTAGCGGGGACCGGGGAGCTGTTTTTT	CASSLAGTGELFF
.	TRBJ1-1	once	TRBV29-1	TGCAGCGTTGAGATTACGGTGAACACTGAAGCTTTCTTT	CSVEITVNTEAFF
.	TRBJ2-6	.	TRBV5-1	TGCGCCAGCAGCTCTTCCGGGACTGGGGCCAACGGCCTGACTTTC	CASSSSGTGANGLTF
TRBD1	TRBJ1-1	few	TRBV18	TGTGCCAGCTCAAGAACAGGGGAGAACACTGAAGCTTTCTTT	CASSRTGENTEAFF
TRBD2	TRBJ2-1	.	TRBV28	TGTGCCAGCAGCCAAGGCCCGGGACTAGCGGGGAGGGAATGGTTCTTC	CASSQGPGLAGREWFF
TRBD1	TRBJ2-7	.	TRBV7-2	TGTGCCAGCAGCCTTCGGACAGGGGTAGGGTACGAGCAGTACTTC	CASSLRTGVGYEQYF
.	TRBJ1-2	.	TRBV5-4	TGTGCCAGCAGCTCCGACAGCAACTATGGCTACACCTTC	CASSSDSNYGYTF
.	TRBJ1-5	once	TRBV6-5	TGTGCCAGCAGTTACTCACGGGTTCAGCCCCAGCATTTT	CASSYSRVQPQHF
.	TRBJ2-5	.	TRBV9	TGTGCCAGCAGCGTATCAGGGGAGGAGACCCAGTACTTC	CASSVSGEETQYF
.	TRBJ1-1	.	TRBV9	TGTGCCAGCAGCGTAGGACAACCGAACACTGAAGCTTTCTTT	CASSVGQPNTEAFF
.	TRBJ1-2	.	TRBV15	TGTGCCACCAGCAGAGAAGCAGGGCCCTATGGCTACACCTTC	CATSREAGPYGYTF
.	TRBJ2-7	.	TRBV7-2	TGTGCCAGCAGCTTAGGAGTTGGAGCCTACGAGCAGTACTTC	CASSLGVGAYEQYF